This T cell receptor beta chain emerged from a study of OX40 agonist ivuxolimab in advanced cancers. Across the study: Patients were approximately 80% male with ages roughly 20 to 90, mean around 58. Study results and caveats: There were, on average, more expanded clones in CD8+ T cells than in CD4+. Antigen targets of the expanded peripheral T cells went undetermined.

Enrollment shut out patients with autoimmune disease history or systemic immunosuppression. Concerning this clone: As yet, its antigen is unknown.

Assay used: immunoSEQ multiplex PCR; TCRdb lists only in-frame clones, some missing. The sample lists 55,000 to 70,000 clones, 92% occurring once. The sequence was obtained from an adult with an advanced solid tumor such as melanoma, head and neck, liver or kidney cancer. The material was CD4+ or CD8+ T cells sorted from blood, obtained in a trial of the OX40 agonist ivuxolimab.

CDR3 bases: TGTGCCAGCCGTCCGGGACAGGGCTCCTACAATGAGCAGTTCTTC. Translated: CASRPGQGSYNEQFF. The chain couples TRBV7-2 to TRBJ2-1; 9 nucleotides align to TRBD1. The CDR3 is made up of 15 amino acids. The V gene end was trimmed by 8 bases and the J gene end by 0 bases; junction bases not matched to a gene: 5. The germline V gene encodes CDR1 SGHTA and CDR2 FQGNSA. Drawing the rest from reference TRBV7-2 and TRBJ2-1, the complete variable domain is GAGVSQSPSNKVTEKGKDVELRCDPISGHTALYWYRQSLGQGLEFLIYFQGNSAPDKSGLPSDRFSAERTGGSVSTLTIQRTQQEDSAVYLCASRPGQGSYNEQFFGPGTRLTVL.